The rows below give T cell receptor beta chains drawn from one sample of a study of Graves' ophthalmopathy and Graves' hyperthyroidism. TCRdb re-called the multiplex PCR reads with MiXCR, one entry per CDR3 protein. Here the sample spans roughly 350,000 distinct CDR3 sequences, 15% to 20% being singletons. The sequencing input was peripheral blood. Receptors were obtained from an adult woman with stable Graves' hyperthyroidism. Both conserved end residues are part of each CDR3. D genes are given only for firm matches. The size field is filled for only some rows; it gives once, few, many or a size class.

>many|15|TRBV9|TRBJ2-7|TRBD1
TGTGCCAGCAGCGTAGGGACAGGGACAAACTACGAGCAGTACTTC
CASSVGTGTNYEQYF
>NA|13|TRBV6-2/TRBV6-3|TRBJ1-2|TRBD1
TGTGCCAGCAGCGAGACAGGGTATAATGGCTACACCTTC
CASSETGYNGYTF
>many|15|TRBV6-2/TRBV6-3|TRBJ2-7|TRBD1
TGTGCCAGCAGTTACCGACAGGGCGAGACTTACGAGCAGTACTTC
CASSYRQGETYEQYF
>many|14|TRBV6-2/TRBV6-3|TRBJ1-1|NA
TGTGCCAGCAGTTCCCCCTCCGGTCGAACTGAAGCTTTCTTT
CASSSPSGRTEAFF
>NA|13|TRBV11-2|TRBJ1-2|NA
TGTGCCAGCAGTCAAGGGGGGGCGTTGGGCTACACCTTC
CASSQGGALGYTF
>many|15|TRBV29-1|TRBJ2-7|TRBD2
TGCAGCGTTGAGGTCCGCAGCGGGAGTTCCTACGAGCAGTACTTC
CSVEVRSGSSYEQYF
>many|13|TRBV12-3/TRBV12-4|TRBJ2-7|NA
TGTGCCAGCAGTTTGGCCCAGGAATACGAGCAGTACTTC
CASSLAQEYEQYF
>few|15|TRBV11-2|TRBJ2-5|NA
TGTGCCAGCAGCCGCCAGTATTTGCCCCAAGAGACCCAGTACTTC
CASSRQYLPQETQYF
>many|15|TRBV20-1|TRBJ2-7|TRBD2
TGCAGTGCTAGATCACTAGCGGGAGGCTCCTACGAGCAGTACTTC
CSARSLAGGSYEQYF
>NA|15|TRBV6-1|TRBJ2-4|NA
TGTGCCAGCAGTGAGCAACAGGGACTCCCCAACATTCAGTACTTC
CASSEQQGLPNIQYF
>many|15|TRBV7-9|TRBJ2-7|TRBD1
TGTGCCAGCAGCCCCATCAGGGGGCAAGCCTACGAGCAGTACTTC
CASSPIRGQAYEQYF
>many|15|TRBV19|TRBJ1-1|NA
TGTGCCAGTAGTATTGCCAGGGACGGTAACACTGAAGCTTTCTTT
CASSIARDGNTEAFF
>many|15|TRBV5-1|TRBJ2-4|NA
TGCGCCAGCAGCTTGGATGTTGGCAGGGGAAACATTCAGTACTTC
CASSLDVGRGNIQYF
>NA|12|TRBV30|TRBJ1-1|NA
TGTGCCTGGAGTGAGGGGCGCCCTGAAGCTTTCTTT
CAWSEGRPEAFF
>many|12|TRBV20-1|TRBJ1-1|NA
TGCAGTGCCACCAGACAACACACTGAAGCTTTCTTT
CSATRQHTEAFF
>many|12|TRBV6-1|TRBJ1-1|NA
TGTGCCAGCAGTGAGCAAGAGGCTGAAGCTTTCTTT
CASSEQEAEAFF
>NA|15|TRBV6-1|TRBJ2-7|NA
TGTGCCAGCAGTGACCCCGGGACCGACTCCTACGAGCAGTACTTC
CASSDPGTDSYEQYF
>many|17|TRBV7-3|TRBJ2-5|NA
TGTGCCAGCAGCTTACTGGGGTCGAGCTCAGGCCGAGAGACCCAGTACTTC
CASSLLGSSSGRETQYF
>many|15|TRBV12-3/TRBV12-4|TRBJ1-1|NA
TGTGCCAGCAGCTCCGTAAAAGGGGTCGGCACTGAAGCTTTCTTT
CASSSVKGVGTEAFF
>many|14|TRBV6-5|TRBJ1-2|TRBD1
TGTGCCTCGCGTGTTGGGACAGCGTCCTATGGCTACACCTTC
CASRVGTASYGYTF
>many|14|TRBV6-1|TRBJ2-2|NA
TGTGCCAGCAGGGAAAACGAGAACACCGGGGAGCTGTTTTTT
CASRENENTGELFF
>few|15|TRBV6-5|TRBJ1-1|TRBD1
TGTGCCAGCAGTAACTCCGGGACAGCGAACACTGAAGCTTTCTTT
CASSNSGTANTEAFF
>many|14|TRBV7-9|TRBJ2-7|NA
TGTGCCAGCAGCTCCCACCTAGGTAACTACGAGCAGTACTTC
CASSSHLGNYEQYF
>many|14|TRBV6-1|TRBJ1-2|NA
TGTGCCAGCAGAGCGCGAGGAACATCCTATGGCTACACCTTC
CASRARGTSYGYTF
>many|12|TRBV28|TRBJ1-2|NA
TGTGCCAGCAGCCTGAGGCTTTCTGGCTACACCTTC
CASSLRLSGYTF
>once|13|TRBV6-2/TRBV6-3|TRBJ1-5|NA
TGTGCCTCCCGGGGCCAGGGCTCTCAGCCCCAGCATTTT
CASRGQGSQPQHF
>many|15|TRBV7-9|TRBJ1-1|TRBD1
TGTGCCAGCAGCTGGGGACAGGGCGGAACAGGGGAAGCTTTCTTT
CASSWGQGGTGEAFF
>many|15|TRBV29-1|TRBJ1-2|TRBD1
TGCAGCGTTGAACCTCGACAGGGGGAACTATCAGGCTACACCTTC
CSVEPRQGELSGYTF
>once|14|TRBV11-1|TRBJ2-5|TRBD1
TGTGCCAGCAGCTTACCGACAGGGATGGAGACCCAGTACTTC
CASSLPTGMETQYF
>many|15|TRBV12-3/TRBV12-4|TRBJ1-2|NA
TGTGCCAGCAGTTCAAATCGACAGATTAACTATGGCTACACCTTC
CASSSNRQINYGYTF
>many|15|TRBV24-1|TRBJ1-5|TRBD1
TGTGCCACCAGTGCTACAGGGGGAGGAAATCAGCCCCAGCATTTT
CATSATGGGNQPQHF
>few|15|TRBV12-3/TRBV12-4|TRBJ2-7|NA
TGTGCCAGCAGTTTTACAGCCGGACAGACCTACGAGCAGTACTTC
CASSFTAGQTYEQYF
>NA|15|TRBV5-6|TRBJ1-2|TRBD1
TGTGCCAGCAGCCCGAGCGGCAGGGGGCCGAGTGGCTACACCTTC
CASSPSGRGPSGYTF
>many|15|TRBV7-9|TRBJ2-2|TRBD2
TGTGCCAGCAACCCGGGACTACCAATCACTGGAGAGCTGTTTTTT
CASNPGLPITGELFF
>many|13|TRBV12-3/TRBV12-4|TRBJ1-2|NA
TGTGCCAGCAGTTTCCAAAAGTTCTATGGCTACACCTTC
CASSFQKFYGYTF
>many|14|TRBV15|TRBJ1-2|NA
TGTGCCACCAGCAGACGTTCCAGGGACTATGGCTACACCTTC
CATSRRSRDYGYTF
>many|20|TRBV4-2|TRBJ2-2|NA
TGTGCCAGCAGCCAAGATTACAATCCGAAGTTCAGGGCGAACACCGGGGAGCTGTTTTTT
CASSQDYNPKFRANTGELFF
>NA|14|TRBV3-1|TRBJ1-1|NA
TGTGCCAGCAGCCCCAAGTCGGGACGTACTGAAGCTTTCTTT
CASSPKSGRTEAFF
>many|12|TRBV11-1|TRBJ2-7|TRBD1
TGTGCCAGAGGGGACAGCACCTACGAGCAGTACTTC
CARGDSTYEQYF
>many|15|TRBV30|TRBJ1-1|NA
TGTGCCTGGGTCTCTGGGCGGCTGAATCTAATTGAAGCTTTCTTT
CAWVSGRLNLIEAFF
>many|14|TRBV6-2/TRBV6-3|TRBJ1-1|TRBD1
TGTGCCAGCAGCGACAGGGTGTGGAACACTGAAGCTTTCTTT
CASSDRVWNTEAFF
>many|14|TRBV20-1|TRBJ1-1|NA
TGCAGTGCTAGAGACGGACAGACGAACACTGAAGCTTTCTTT
CSARDGQTNTEAFF